The clone carrying this T cell receptor (beta chain) occurred many times. Combining a sample-barcoded 5' primer with a J-beta primer mix, a second PCR ran for roughly 6 to 12 cycles. Each CDR3 protein gets one entry after TCRdb re-called the 5' RACE reads with MiXCR. This sample has 750,000 to 850,000 distinct CDR3 sequences; around a quarter occur once, and the top ten carry roughly 3.5%. The data were obtained in a study of blood T cells in healthy people across ages. These records were also assigned to another study, of T cells of mothers and their children. That paper notes: From each mother came over 9 million TCR beta CDR3 reads, and from each child came a few million. Slightly higher overlap, not significant, was seen in related mother-child pairs than in unrelated pairs.

The receptor's source is a boy younger than 18 in good health. Sequenced sample: blood.

The CDR3 DNA sequence: TGTGCCAGCAGTTTATGGACTAGCGGTGGAGAGACCCAGTACTTC. It is translated as CASSLWTSGGETQYF. The chain couples TRBV27 to TRBJ2-5; 10 bases map to TRBD2. The length of the CDR3 is 15 residues. The trim removed 1 base at V and 4 bases at J, leaving 3 bases unmatched. CDR1 is MNHEY, CDR2 SMNVEV, per germline (reference sequence).